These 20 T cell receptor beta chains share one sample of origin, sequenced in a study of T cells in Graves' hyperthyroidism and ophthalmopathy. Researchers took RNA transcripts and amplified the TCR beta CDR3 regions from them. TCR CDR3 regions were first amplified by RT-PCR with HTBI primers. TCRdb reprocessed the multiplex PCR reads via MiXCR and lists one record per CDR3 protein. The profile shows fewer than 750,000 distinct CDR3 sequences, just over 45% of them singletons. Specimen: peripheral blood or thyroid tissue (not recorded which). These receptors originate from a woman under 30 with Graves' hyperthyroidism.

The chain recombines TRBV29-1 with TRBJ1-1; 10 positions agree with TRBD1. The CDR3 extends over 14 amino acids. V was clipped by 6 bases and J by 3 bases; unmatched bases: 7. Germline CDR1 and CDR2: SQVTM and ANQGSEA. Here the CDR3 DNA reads TGCAGCGTGTCCGGGACAGGGGAACACACTGAAGCTTTCTTT. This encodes CSVSGTGEHTEAFF.

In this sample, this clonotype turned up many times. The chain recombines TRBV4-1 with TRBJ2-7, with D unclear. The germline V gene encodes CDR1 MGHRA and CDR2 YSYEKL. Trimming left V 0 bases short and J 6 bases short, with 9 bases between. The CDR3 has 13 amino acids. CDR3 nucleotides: TGCGCCAGCAGCCAAGATCGGCAGGTCGAGCAGTACTTC. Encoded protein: CASSQDRQVEQYF.

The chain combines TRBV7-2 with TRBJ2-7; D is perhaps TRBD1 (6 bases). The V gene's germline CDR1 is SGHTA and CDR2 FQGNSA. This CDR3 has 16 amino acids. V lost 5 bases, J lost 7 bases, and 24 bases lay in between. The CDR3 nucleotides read TGTGCCAGCAGCAAGTACAGGGCGACAGGCCAGGGGGAGCAGTACTTC. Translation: CASSKYRATGQGEQYF.

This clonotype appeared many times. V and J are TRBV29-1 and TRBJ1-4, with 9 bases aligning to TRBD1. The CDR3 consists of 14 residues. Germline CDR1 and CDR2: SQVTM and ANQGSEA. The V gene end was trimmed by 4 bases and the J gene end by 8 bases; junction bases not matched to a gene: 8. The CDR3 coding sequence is TGCAGCGTTGCCCCACAGGGGGCCGGGGAAAAACTGTTTTTT. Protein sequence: CSVAPQGAGEKLFF.

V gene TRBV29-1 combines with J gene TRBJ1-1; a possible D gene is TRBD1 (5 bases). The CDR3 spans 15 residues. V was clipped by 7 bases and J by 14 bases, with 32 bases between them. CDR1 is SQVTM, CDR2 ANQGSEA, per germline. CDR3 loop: CSAVGGLADYNEQFF. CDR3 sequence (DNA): TGCAGCGCGGTGGGGGGACTAGCGGATTACAATGAGCAGTTCTTT.

CDR3 in amino acids: CSARDPGAGLEDTQYF. CDR3 nucleotides: TGCAGTGCTAGAGATCCCGGGGCGGGTCTGGAAGATACGCAGTATTTT. This chain links TRBV20-1 with TRBJ2-3; the D gene could be TRBD1 or TRBD2 (5 bases each). Trimming removed 0 bases from V and 5 bases from J, with 18 bases in between. In germline, CDR1 is DFQATT, CDR2 SNEGSKA (reference sequence). CDR3 size: 16 residues.

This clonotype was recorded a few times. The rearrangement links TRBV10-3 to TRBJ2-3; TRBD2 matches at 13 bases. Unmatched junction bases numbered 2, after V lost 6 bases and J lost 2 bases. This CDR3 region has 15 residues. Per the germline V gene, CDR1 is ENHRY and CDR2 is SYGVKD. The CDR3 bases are TGTGCCATCAGACTAGCGGGAGGGCCCACAGATACGCAGTATTTT. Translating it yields CAIRLAGGPTDTQYF.

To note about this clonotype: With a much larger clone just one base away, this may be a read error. The CDR3 is CASSEGLFQETQYF. The CDR3 bases are TGTGCCAGCAGTGAGGGACTATTCCAAGAGACCCAGTACTTC. This chain joins TRBV12-3 or TRBV12-4 and TRBJ2-5; 7 bases are shared with TRBD2. The CDR3 loop spans 14 amino acids. With 5 bases clipped from V and 1 base from J, the junction kept 4 bases outside the gene matches.

The CDR3 nucleotides are TGTGCCAGCAGTGGGGACGACGGATCACCCCTCCACTTT. It translates to CASSGDDGSPLHF. This sequence joins TRBV7-9 and TRBJ1-6; possible D gene TRBD1, 5 bases. The CDR3 length is 13 residues. V dropped 6 bases and J dropped 10 bases, with 13 bases sitting between them. The V gene's germline CDR1 is SEHNR and CDR2 FQNEAQ (reference sequence).

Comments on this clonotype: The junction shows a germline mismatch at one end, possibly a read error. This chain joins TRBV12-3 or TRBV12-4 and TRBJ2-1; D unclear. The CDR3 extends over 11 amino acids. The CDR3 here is CASSVAYPRFF. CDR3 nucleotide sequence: TGTGCCAGCAGTGTAGCCTACCCCCGATTCTTC.

Here the CDR3 reads CAQGTGNQPQHF. Written as DNA, the CDR3 is TGTGCCCAAGGGACAGGCAATCAGCCCCAGCATTTT. This chain uses TRBV24-1 with TRBJ1-5; 7 positions agree with TRBD1. Per the germline V gene, CDR1 is KGHDR and CDR2 is SFDVKD. The CDR3 spans 12 residues. V dropped 12 bases and J dropped 2; count of bases not matched to a gene: 3.

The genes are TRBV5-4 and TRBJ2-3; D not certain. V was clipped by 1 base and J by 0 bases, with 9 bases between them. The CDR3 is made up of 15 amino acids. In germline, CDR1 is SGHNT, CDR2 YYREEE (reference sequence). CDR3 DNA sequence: TGTGCCAGCAGCTTGCGACTCCATAGCACAGATACGCAGTATTTT. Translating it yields CASSLRLHSTDTQYF.

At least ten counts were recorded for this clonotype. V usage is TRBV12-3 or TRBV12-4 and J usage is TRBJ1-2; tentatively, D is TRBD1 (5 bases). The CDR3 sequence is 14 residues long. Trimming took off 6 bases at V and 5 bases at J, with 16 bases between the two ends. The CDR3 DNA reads TGTGCCAGCAGCTCGACAGTGGAGGCGTATGGCTACACCTTC. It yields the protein CASSSTVEAYGYTF.

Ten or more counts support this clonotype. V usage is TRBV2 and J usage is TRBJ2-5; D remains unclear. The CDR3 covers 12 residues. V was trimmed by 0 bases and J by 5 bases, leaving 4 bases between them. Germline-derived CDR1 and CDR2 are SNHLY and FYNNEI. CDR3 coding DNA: TGTGCCAGCAGTGAAGCACGGGAGACCCAGTACTTC. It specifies CASSEARETQYF.

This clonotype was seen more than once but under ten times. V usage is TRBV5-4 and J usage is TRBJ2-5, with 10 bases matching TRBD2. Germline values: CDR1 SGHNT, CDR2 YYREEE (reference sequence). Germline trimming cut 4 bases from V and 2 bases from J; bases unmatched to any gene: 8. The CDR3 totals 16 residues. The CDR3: CASSQSSGRPQETQYF. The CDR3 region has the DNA TGTGCCAGCAGCCAAAGTAGCGGGAGGCCTCAAGAGACCCAGTACTTC.

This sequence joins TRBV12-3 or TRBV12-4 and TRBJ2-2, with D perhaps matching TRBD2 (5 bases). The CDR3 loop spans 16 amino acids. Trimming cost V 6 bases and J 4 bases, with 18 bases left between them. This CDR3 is CASSPPRFRGTGELFF. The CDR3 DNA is TGTGCCAGCAGCCCTCCCCGTTTTCGGGGCACCGGGGAGCTGTTTTTT.

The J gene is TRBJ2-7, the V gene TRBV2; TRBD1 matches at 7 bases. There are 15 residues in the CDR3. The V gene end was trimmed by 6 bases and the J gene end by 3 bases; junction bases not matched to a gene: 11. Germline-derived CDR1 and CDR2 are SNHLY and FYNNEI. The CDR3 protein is CASSLRGLGGYEQYF. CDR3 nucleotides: TGTGCCAGCAGCCTAAGGGGGCTCGGTGGCTACGAGCAGTACTTC.

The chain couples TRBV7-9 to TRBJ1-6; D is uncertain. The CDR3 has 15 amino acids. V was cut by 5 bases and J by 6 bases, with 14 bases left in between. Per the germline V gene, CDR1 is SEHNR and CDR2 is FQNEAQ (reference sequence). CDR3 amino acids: CASSPTLGGNSPLHF. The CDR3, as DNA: TGTGCCAGCAGCCCCACACTAGGCGGTAATTCACCCCTCCACTTT.

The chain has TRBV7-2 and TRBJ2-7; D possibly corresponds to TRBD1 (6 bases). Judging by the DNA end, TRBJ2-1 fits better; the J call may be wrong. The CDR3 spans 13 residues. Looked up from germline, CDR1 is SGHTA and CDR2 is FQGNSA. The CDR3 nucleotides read TGTGCCAGCAGATCCGACAGGACCGATGAGCAGTTCTTC. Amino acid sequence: CASRSDRTDEQFF.

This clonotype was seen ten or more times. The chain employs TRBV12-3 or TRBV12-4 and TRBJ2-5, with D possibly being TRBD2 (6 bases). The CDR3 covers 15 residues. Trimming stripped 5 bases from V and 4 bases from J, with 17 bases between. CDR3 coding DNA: TGTGCCAGCAGTACAACCGGACTGGGGGGAGAGACCCAGTACTTC. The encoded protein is CASSTTGLGGETQYF.